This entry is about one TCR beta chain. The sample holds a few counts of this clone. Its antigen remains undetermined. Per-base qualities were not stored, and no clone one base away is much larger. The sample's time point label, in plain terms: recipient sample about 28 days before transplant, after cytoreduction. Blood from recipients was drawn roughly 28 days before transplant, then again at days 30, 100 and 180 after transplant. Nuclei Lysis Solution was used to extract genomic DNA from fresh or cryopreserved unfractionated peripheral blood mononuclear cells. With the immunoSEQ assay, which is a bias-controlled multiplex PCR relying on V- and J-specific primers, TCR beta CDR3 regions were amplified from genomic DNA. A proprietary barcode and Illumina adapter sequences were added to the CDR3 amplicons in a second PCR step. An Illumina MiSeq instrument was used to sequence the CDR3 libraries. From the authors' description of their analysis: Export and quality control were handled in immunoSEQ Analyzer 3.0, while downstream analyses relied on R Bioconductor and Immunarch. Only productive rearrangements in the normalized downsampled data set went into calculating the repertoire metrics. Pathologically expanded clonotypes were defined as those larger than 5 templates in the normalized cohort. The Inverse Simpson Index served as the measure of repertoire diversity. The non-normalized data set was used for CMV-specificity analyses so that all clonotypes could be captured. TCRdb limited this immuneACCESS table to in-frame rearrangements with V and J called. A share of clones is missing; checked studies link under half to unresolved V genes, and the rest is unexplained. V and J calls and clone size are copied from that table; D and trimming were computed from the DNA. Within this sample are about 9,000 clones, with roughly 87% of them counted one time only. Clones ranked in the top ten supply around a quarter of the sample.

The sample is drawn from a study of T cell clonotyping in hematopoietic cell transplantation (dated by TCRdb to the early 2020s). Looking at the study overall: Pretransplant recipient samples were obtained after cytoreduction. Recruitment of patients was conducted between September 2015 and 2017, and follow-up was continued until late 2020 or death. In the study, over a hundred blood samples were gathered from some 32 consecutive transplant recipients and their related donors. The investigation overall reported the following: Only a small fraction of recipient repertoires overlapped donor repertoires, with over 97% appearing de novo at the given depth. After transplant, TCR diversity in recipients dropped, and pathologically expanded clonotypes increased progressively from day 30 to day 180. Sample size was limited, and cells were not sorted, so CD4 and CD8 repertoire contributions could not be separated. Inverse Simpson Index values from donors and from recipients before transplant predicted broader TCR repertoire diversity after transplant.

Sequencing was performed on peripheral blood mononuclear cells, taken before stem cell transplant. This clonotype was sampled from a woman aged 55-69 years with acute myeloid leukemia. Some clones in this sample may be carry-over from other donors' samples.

The CDR3 here reads CASSEGTLYGYTF. The nucleotide sequence is given as TGTGCCAGCAGTGAGGGAACACTCTATGGCTACACCTTC. The chain uses TRBV6-1 and TRBJ1-2, with no confident D gene call. CDR1 MNHNS and CDR2 SASEGT were looked up in the germline V gene. V is cut by 3 bases and J by 4 bases, and the space between the germline ends is 9 bases. Measured from the cysteine to the phenylalanine, the CDR3 is 13 residues long. The kept DNA is CDR3 alone, 39 bases in frame from the first base.